This T cell receptor (beta chain) was profiled in a study of T cell responses to AZD1222 COVID-19 vaccine. Trimming shortened V by 5 bases and J by 4 bases, and 17 bases separated the two germline ends. CDR1 and CDR2 from the germline V gene are LNHDA and SQIVND (reference sequence). The CDR3 has 15 amino acids. TCRdb keeps only in-frame clones here, not all; method: immunoSEQ multiplex PCR. Among around 150,000 clones listed, under 95% were seen once. This clonotype originated in an adult in good health. The rearrangement joins TRBV19 to TRBJ2-5; TRBD2 might be the D (6 bases). The source was peripheral blood, collected on day 0 of AZD1222 vaccination. The CDR3 DNA follows: TGTGCCAGTAGTCCCCCTGGGCGGGGAATAGAGACCCAGTACTTC. Amino acids: CASSPPGRGIETQYF.